This T cell receptor (beta chain) was documented in a study of cytomegalovirus exposure and HLA in healthy donors. Amplification used 60 Vbeta primers and 13 Jbeta primers. Sequenced by immunoSEQ multiplex PCR; TCRdb stores in-frame clones only, minus some. The sample's table shows 200,000 to 250,000 clones. The CDR3 consists of 12 residues. V lost 4 bases to trimming and J lost 4 bases, with 8 bases between them. Germline V CDR1 and CDR2: SGDLS, YYNGEE. The J gene is TRBJ1-1, the V gene TRBV9; tentative D call: TRBD1 (5 bases). This TCR was sampled from a woman in her twenties or thirties in good health and CMV-seropositive. The material sequenced was PBMCs. CDR3 nucleotides: TGTGCCAGCAGCCGGGGGGGCACTGAAGCTTTCTTT. This sequence encodes CASSRGGTEAFF.